This T cell receptor (beta chain) was captured by sequencing in a study of T-cell reconstitution after alpha-beta-depleted transplantation in children. Unique molecular identifiers were incorporated into the prepared TCRbeta library. TCRdb reprocessed the PCR reads with MiXCR, giving one entry per CDR3 protein. This sample carries around 600,000 distinct CDR3 sequences, roughly 10% of them seen once, and the ten largest clones take around 4%. This clonotype occurred a few times. The length of the CDR3 is 15 residues. V lost 6 bases to trimming and J lost 0 bases, with 15 bases between them. Germline assignment: CDR1 MDHEN and CDR2 SYDVKM.

The rearrangement links TRBV28 to TRBJ2-7, with D hard to call. Sequencing used PBMCs from the stem cell graft donor, obtained from the stem cell graft. This receptor was obtained from a human donor who donated a stem cell graft to a child with acute myeloid leukemia. The CDR3 sequence: CASSRGVLSSYEQYF. The CDR3, as DNA: TGTGCCAGCAGCCGTGGGGTTCTTAGCTCCTACGAGCAGTACTTC. The entire variable domain, with the rest obtained from reference TRBV28 and TRBJ2-7, is as follows: DVKVTQSSRYLVKRTGEKVFLECVQDMDHENMFWYRQDPGLGLRLIYFSYDVKMKEKGDIPEGYSVSREKKERFSLILESASTNQTSMYLCASSRGVLSSYEQYFGPGTRLTVT.